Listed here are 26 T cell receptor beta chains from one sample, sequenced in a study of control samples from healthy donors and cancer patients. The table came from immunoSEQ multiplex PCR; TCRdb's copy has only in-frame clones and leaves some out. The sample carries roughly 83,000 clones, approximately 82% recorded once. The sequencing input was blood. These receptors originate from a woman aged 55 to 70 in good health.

CDR3 sequence: CASSLAFYEQYF. The CDR3 region has the DNA TGTGCCAGCAGCTTAGCTTTCTACGAGCAGTACTTC. The chain joins TRBV7-2 to TRBJ2-7; D gene ambiguous. The CDR3 is 12 amino acids. V gave up 0 bases and J gave up 3 bases, with 3 bases separating them. Per the germline V gene, CDR1 is SGHTA and CDR2 is FQGNSA. The whole variable domain, filled in from reference TRBV7-2 and TRBJ2-7, reads GAGVSQSPSNKVTEKGKDVELRCDPISGHTALYWYRQSLGQGLEFLIYFQGNSAPDKSGLPSDRFSAERTGGSVSTLTIQRTQQEDSAVYLCASSLAFYEQYFGPGTRLTVT.

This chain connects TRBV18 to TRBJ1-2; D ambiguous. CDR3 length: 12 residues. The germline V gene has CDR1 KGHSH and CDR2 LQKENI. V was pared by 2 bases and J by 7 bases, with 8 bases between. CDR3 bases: TGTGCCAGCTCACCATCCCGATCTGGCTACACCTTC. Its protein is CASSPSRSGYTF.

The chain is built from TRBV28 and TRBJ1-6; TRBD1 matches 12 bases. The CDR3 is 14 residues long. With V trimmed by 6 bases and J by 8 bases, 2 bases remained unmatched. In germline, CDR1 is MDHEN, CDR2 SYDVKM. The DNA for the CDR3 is TGTGCCAGCAGAGGGACAGGGGGCTATTCACCCCTCCACTTT. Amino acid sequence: CASRGTGGYSPLHF.

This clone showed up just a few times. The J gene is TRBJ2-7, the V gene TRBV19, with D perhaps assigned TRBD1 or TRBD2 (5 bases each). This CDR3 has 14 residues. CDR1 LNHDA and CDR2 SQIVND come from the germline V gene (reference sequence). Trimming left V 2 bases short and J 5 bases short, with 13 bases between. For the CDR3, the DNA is TGTGCCAGTAGTATAAAAGCAGGGACCCACGAGCAGTACTTC. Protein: CASSIKAGTHEQYF.

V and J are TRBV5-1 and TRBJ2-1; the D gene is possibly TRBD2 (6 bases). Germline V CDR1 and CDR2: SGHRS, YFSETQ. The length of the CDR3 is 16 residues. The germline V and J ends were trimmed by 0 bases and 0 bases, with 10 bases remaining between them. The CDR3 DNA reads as TGCGCCAGCAGCTTGGCCGGAGGGAGCTCCTACAATGAGCAGTTCTTC. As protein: CASSLAGGSSYNEQFF.

CDR3 DNA sequence: TGTGCCAGCAGGACAGGACTAGCGGCGAATGAGCAGTTCTTC. It translates to CASRTGLAANEQFF. This sequence joins TRBV28 and TRBJ2-1; TRBD2 matches 10 bases. This CDR3 spans 14 amino acids. Germline loops: CDR1 MDHEN, CDR2 SYDVKM. J gave up 7 bases and V 6 bases, and 6 bases lay outside the gene matches.

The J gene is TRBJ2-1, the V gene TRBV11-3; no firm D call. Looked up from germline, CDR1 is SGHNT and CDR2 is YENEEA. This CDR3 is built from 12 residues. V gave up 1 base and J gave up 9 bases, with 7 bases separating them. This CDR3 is CASSLVVGEQFF. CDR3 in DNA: TGTGCCAGCAGCTTAGTAGTGGGTGAGCAGTTCTTC.

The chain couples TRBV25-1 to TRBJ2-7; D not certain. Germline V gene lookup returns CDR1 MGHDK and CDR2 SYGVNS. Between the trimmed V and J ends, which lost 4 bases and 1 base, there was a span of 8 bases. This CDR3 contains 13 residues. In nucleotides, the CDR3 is TGTGCCAGCAGTGGACATTCATCCTACGAGCAGTACTTC. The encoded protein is CASSGHSSYEQYF.

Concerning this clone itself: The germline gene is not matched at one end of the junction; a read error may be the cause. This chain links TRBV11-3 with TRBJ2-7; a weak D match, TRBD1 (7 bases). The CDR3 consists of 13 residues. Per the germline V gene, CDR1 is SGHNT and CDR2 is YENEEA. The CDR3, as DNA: TGTGCCAGCAGCCAGGGGGGAAGCTACAAGCAGTACTTC. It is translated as CASSQGGSYKQYF.

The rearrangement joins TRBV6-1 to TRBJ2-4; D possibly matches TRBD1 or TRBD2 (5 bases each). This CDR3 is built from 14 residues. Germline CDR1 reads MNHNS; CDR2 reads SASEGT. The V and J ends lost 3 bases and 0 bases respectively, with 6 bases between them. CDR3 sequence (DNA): TGTGCCAGCAGTGACGGGACAGCCAAAAACATTCAGTACTTC. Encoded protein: CASSDGTAKNIQYF.

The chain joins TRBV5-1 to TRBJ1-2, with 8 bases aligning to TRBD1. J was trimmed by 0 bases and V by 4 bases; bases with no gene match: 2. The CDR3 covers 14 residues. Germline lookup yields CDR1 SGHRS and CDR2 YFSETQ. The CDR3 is CASSETGANYGYTF. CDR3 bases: TGCGCCAGCAGCGAGACAGGGGCTAACTATGGCTACACCTTC.

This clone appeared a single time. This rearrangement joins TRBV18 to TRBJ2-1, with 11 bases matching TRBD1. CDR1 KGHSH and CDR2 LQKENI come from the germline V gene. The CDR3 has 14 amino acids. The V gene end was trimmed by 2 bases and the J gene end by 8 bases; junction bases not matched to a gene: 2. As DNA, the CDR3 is TGTGCCAGCTCACCAGGGACAGGGGGATATGAGCAGTTCTTC. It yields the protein CASSPGTGGYEQFF.

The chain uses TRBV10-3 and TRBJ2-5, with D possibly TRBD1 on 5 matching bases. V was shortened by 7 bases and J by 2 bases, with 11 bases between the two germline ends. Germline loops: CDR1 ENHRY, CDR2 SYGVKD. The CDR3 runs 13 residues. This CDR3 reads CAIKSGHQETQYF. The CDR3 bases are TGTGCCATCAAATCCGGACATCAAGAGACCCAGTACTTC.

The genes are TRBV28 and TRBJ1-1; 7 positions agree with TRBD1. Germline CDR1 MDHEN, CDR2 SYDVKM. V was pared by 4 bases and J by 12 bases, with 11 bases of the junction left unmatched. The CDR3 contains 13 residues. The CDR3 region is CASSYGLGTDSFF. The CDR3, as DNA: TGTGCCAGCAGTTATGGCCTCGGGACAGACTCTTTCTTT.

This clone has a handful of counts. The CDR3 is CATSTGRSTDTQYF. In nucleotides, the CDR3 is TGTGCCACCAGCACCGGGAGGAGCACAGATACGCAGTATTTT. V gene TRBV15 combines with J gene TRBJ2-3; 7 bases fit TRBD2. Germline trimming cut 4 bases from V and 0 bases from J; bases unmatched to any gene: 1. Germline V CDR1 and CDR2: LNHNV, YYDKDF (reference sequence). CDR3 length: 14 amino acids. Supplemented by reference TRBV15 and TRBJ2-3, the full variable domain reads DAMVIQNPRYQVTQFGKPVTLSCSQTLNHNVMYWYQQKSSQAPKLLFHYYDKDFNNEADTPDNFQSRRPNTSFCFLDIRSPGLGDTAMYLCATSTGRSTDTQYFGPGTRLTVL.

CDR3 region: CASTPTGGNTIYF. Here the CDR3 DNA reads TGTGCCAGCACCCCGACAGGGGGGAACACCATATATTTT. The chain has TRBV12-3 or TRBV12-4 and TRBJ1-3; TRBD1 agrees at 9 bases. With 7 bases clipped from V and 7 bases from J, the junction kept 5 bases outside the gene matches. The CDR3 has 13 amino acids.

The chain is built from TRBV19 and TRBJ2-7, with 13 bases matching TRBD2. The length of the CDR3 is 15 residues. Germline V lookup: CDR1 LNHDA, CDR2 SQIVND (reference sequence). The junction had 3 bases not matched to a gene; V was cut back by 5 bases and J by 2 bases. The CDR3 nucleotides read TGTGCCAGTAGTGCAACTAGCGGGAGGGCCTACGAGCAGTACTTC. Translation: CASSATSGRAYEQYF.

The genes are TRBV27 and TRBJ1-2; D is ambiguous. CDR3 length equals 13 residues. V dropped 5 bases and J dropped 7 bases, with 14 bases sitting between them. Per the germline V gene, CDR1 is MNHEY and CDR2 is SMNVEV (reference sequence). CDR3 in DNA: TGTGCCAGCAGTCCTGGCGGAGGGCTTGGCTACACCTTC. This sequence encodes CASSPGGGLGYTF.

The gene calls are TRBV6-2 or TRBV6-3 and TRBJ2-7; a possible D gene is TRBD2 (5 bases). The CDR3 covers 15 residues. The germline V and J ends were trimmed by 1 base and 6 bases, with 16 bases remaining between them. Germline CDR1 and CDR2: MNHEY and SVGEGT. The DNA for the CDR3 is TGTGCCAGCAGTTACTTCCGGGGTGCCGCTTCCGAGCAGTACTTC. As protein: CASSYFRGAASEQYF.

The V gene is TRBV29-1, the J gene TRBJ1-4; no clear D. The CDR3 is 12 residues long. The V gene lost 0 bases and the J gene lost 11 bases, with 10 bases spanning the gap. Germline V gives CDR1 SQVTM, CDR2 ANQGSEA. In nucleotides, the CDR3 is TGCAGCGTTGAAGACCAAGACGGGAAACTGTTTTTT. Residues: CSVEDQDGKLFF.

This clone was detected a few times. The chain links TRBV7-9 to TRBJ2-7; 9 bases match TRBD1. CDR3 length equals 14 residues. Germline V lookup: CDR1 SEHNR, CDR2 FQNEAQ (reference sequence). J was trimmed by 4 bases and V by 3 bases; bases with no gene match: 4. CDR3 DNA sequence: TGTGCCAGCAGCTTTACAGGGGGCGATTACGAGCAGTACTTC. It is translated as CASSFTGGDYEQYF.

The CDR3 region has the DNA TGTGCCAGCAGCCCTGGGACTGCCTATGGCTACACCTTC. Protein product: CASSPGTAYGYTF. The chain joins TRBV7-9 to TRBJ1-2; D is perhaps TRBD1 (5 bases). CDR1 is SEHNR and CDR2 is FQNEAQ in the germline V gene (reference sequence). V was clipped by 5 bases and J by 4 bases, with 11 bases between them. This CDR3 has 13 amino acids.

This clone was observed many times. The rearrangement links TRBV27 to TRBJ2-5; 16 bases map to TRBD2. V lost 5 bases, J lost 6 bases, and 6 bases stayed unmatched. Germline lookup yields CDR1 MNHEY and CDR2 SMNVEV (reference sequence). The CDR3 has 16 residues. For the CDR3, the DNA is TGTGCCAGCAGTATCTCGGGACTAGCGGGGGGGAAGACCCAGTACTTC. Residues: CASSISGLAGGKTQYF.

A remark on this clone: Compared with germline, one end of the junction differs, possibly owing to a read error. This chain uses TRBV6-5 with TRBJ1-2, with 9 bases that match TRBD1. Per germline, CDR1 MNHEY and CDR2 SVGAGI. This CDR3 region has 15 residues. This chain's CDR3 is CASIYPGQGHYGYTF. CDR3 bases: TGTGCCAGCATTTACCCCGGACAGGGGCACTATGGCTACACCTTC.

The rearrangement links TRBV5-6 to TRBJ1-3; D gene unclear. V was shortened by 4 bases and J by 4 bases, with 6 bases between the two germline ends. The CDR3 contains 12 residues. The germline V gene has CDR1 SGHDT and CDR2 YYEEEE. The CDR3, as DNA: TGTGCCAGCAGCCCCCCGGGAAACACCATATATTTT. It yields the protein CASSPPGNTIYF.

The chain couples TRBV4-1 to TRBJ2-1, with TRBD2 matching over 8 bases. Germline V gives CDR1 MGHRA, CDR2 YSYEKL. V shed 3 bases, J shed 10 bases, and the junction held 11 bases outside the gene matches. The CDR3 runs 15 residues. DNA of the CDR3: TGCGCCAGCAGCCAGGGATTAGCGGGGCGCGGGGAGCAGTTCTTC. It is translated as CASSQGLAGRGEQFF.